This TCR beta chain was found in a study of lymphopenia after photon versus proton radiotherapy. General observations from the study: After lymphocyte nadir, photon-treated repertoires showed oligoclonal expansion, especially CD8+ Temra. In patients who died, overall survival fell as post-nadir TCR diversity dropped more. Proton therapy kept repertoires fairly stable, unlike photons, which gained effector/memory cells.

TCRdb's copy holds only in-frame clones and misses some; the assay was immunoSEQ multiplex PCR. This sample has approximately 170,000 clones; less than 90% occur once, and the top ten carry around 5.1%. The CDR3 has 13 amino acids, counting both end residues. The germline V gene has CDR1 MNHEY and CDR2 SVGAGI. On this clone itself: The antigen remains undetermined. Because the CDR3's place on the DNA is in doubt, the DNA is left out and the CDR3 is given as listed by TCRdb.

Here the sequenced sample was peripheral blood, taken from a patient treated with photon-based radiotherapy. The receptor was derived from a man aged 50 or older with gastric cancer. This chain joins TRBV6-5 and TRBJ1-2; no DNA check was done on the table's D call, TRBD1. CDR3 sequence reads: CASSSSDRIGYTF.